A single sample is the source of the 12 T cell receptor beta chains below, sequenced in a study of blood T cell repertoires in COVID-19. The repertoire was sequenced with immunoSEQ multiplex PCR; TCRdb's copy has only in-frame clones and lacks some. The data hold a few hundred thousand clones, with 65% to 90% observed a single time. The source material was peripheral blood. The receptor set was obtained from a woman aged 45 to 65 with acute or convalescent COVID-19.

The chain has TRBV19 and TRBJ2-4; D possibly corresponds to TRBD1 (6 bases). Looked up from germline, CDR1 is LNHDA and CDR2 is SQIVND (reference sequence). This CDR3 spans 12 amino acids. V shed 4 bases and J shed 9 bases, with 10 bases lying between them. CDR3 protein: CASSTQGSIQYF. The CDR3 DNA sequence: TGTGCCAGTAGTACCCAGGGGAGCATTCAGTACTTC.

The chain has TRBV30 and TRBJ1-1, with a possible D match to TRBD1 (5 bases). Trimming took off 7 bases at V and 4 bases at J, with 16 bases between the two ends. This CDR3 is 13 amino acids long. Germline V gene sequence: CDR1 GTSNPN, CDR2 SVGIG (reference sequence). For the CDR3, the DNA is TGTGCCTTCGCTCGGGGGTTCGGCACTGAAGCTTTCTTT. Protein product: CAFARGFGTEAFF.

In its sample, this clone was seen a few times. V usage is TRBV7-3 and J usage is TRBJ2-7, with a tentative D call TRBD1 (5 bases). The CDR3 is 13 amino acids. V lost 0 bases and J 5 bases, leaving 8 bases between the germline ends. Germline V lookup: CDR1 SGHTA, CDR2 FQGTGA. The CDR3 DNA reads TGTGCCAGCAGCTTAACGTTCAGGGACGAGCAGTACTTC. Protein product: CASSLTFRDEQYF.

This clone was seen more than once but under ten times. CDR3 DNA: TGTGCCAGCAGCCAACACGGCATAGCGGAAGCCACCGGGGAGCTGTTTTTT. Translation gives CASSQHGIAEATGELFF. V and J are TRBV14 and TRBJ2-2, with D tentatively TRBD2 (6 bases). Between the trimmed V and J ends, which lost 2 bases and 4 bases, there was a span of 17 bases. The CDR3 spans 17 residues. Germline assignment: CDR1 SGHDN and CDR2 FVKESK.

The chain combines TRBV28 with TRBJ1-6; weak D call: TRBD1 (6 bases). The V and J ends lost 2 bases and 8 bases respectively, with 10 bases between them. CDR3 length: 14 amino acids. Germline V gene sequence: CDR1 MDHEN, CDR2 SYDVKM. Here the CDR3 DNA reads TGTGCCAGCAGTTTAGCACAGGGTGATTCACCCCTCCACTTT. This sequence encodes CASSLAQGDSPLHF.

This rearrangement joins TRBV27 to TRBJ1-1; D is possibly TRBD1 (5 bases). The CDR3 is made up of 14 amino acids. The ends were cut back, 6 bases at V and 4 bases at J, with 15 bases in the middle. Germline-derived CDR1 and CDR2 are MNHEY and SMNVEV (reference sequence). The CDR3, as DNA: TGTGCCAGCAGGTCTCTGGGGCAGGGCACTGAAGCTTTCTTT. As protein: CASRSLGQGTEAFF.

This clone showed up just once. This chain connects TRBV5-1 to TRBJ2-2, with D perhaps TRBD2 (6 bases). There are 13 residues in the CDR3. V was shortened by 6 bases and J by 4 bases, with 10 bases between the two germline ends. Germline CDR1 reads SGHRS; CDR2 reads YFSETQ. The CDR3 region has the DNA TGCGCCAGCAATCAGGGAGGCACCGGGGAGCTGTTTTTT. It specifies CASNQGGTGELFF.

The chain joins TRBV6-1 to TRBJ2-2, with D perhaps matching TRBD2 (5 bases). There are 15 residues in the CDR3. Trimming pared 3 bases from V and 7 bases from J, leaving 15 bases between. The V gene's germline CDR1 is MNHNS and CDR2 SASEGT. Written as DNA, the CDR3 is TGTGCCAGCAGTGACGGGCGGGCCAGTGGCGGGGAGCTGTTTTTT. Translation: CASSDGRASGGELFF.

The chain recombines TRBV30 with TRBJ2-1; 13 bases are a match to TRBD2. Germline CDR1 reads GTSNPN; CDR2 reads SVGIG (reference sequence). The CDR3 covers 13 residues. With 4 bases clipped from V and 7 bases from J, the junction kept 1 base outside the gene matches. In nucleotides, the CDR3 is TGTGCCTGGAAACTAGCGGGAGGGAATGAGCAGTTCTTC. Protein sequence: CAWKLAGGNEQFF.

The chain recombines TRBV21-1 with TRBJ2-1; TRBD2, the table's D call, was not compared with the DNA. TRBV21-1 is a known pseudogene. The CDR3 has 16 amino acids. CDR3 protein: CASSIWTSVSDNEQFF. CDR3 DNA: TGTGCCAGCAGCATATGGACTAGCGTATCCGACAATGAGCAGTTCTTC.

The rearrangement joins TRBV6-6 to TRBJ1-2, with 9 positions matching TRBD1. Germline V gives CDR1 MNHNY, CDR2 SVGAGI (reference sequence). Unmatched junction bases numbered 13, after V lost 5 bases and J lost 0 bases. The CDR3 totals 18 residues. The CDR3 DNA reads as TGTGCCAGCAGTCATCCATCGGGACAGGGCTCTTCTAACTATGGCTACACCTTC. Protein product: CASSHPSGQGSSNYGYTF.

J is TRBJ2-7 and V is TRBV19; 9 bases match TRBD1. This CDR3 region has 17 residues. Germline CDR1 reads LNHDA; CDR2 reads SQIVND (reference sequence). V lost 4 bases, J lost 4 bases, and 14 bases stayed unmatched. The CDR3 DNA follows: TGTGCCAGTAGTACGCAAACAGGGGGCTCTCAGCCTTACGAGCAGTACTTC. Residues: CASSTQTGGSQPYEQYF.